This T cell receptor (beta chain) was captured in a study of T cells expressing NK-cell markers. A note on this clonotype: Its antigen is unidentified.

TCRdb processed the 5' RACE reads again and assigns one entry to each CDR3 protein, with no DNA. This listing includes a few hundred thousand distinct CDR3 sequences. There are 17 residues in the CDR3. The germline V gene encodes CDR1 ENHRY and CDR2 SYGVKD. Study-wide points: For four donors, these clonotypes were likewise the leading ones in the CD3+CD56-NKG2C+ fraction.

The source material was blood T cells: a sorted CD56 or NKG2C T cell subset, CD4+ or CD8+ T cells, or bulk PBMC T cells (not recorded which). The clonotype comes from a woman aged 45-60 years in good health. The genes are TRBV10-3 and TRBJ2-1; the D call of TRBD2 rests on TCRdb alone, since no DNA is present to check it. This CDR3 is CAISESIAGGAGNEQFF.